Below, 8 T cell receptor beta chains from the same sample are listed, as sequenced in a study of T-cell reconstitution after alpha-beta-depleted transplantation in children (TCRdb year 2016). Reading the label with the study, this specimen's treatment or condition is: allogeneic hematopoietic cell transplantation with graft depleted of TCRalphabeta T cells and CD19 B cells. The library was generated by PCR. Sequenced on an Illumina HiSeq 2500. TCR libraries were prepared with molecular barcoding, using unique molecular identifiers to normalize TCRbeta repertoire quantification. TCRdb reworked the public reads: Q25 trimming with fastp, MiXCR clone assembly, productive beta chains retained. Each entry is one CDR3 protein sequence, shown with its most common DNA and genes. This sample is represented by roughly 250,000 distinct CDR3 sequences; approximately 8.9% of them were singletons. The ten top clones hold about 6.4% of the sample.

The sequenced sample was PBMCs, mostly from graft donor cells, obtained 180 days after TCRalphabeta/CD19-depleted stem cell transplant. Source of these receptors: a male patient aged 10-17 years who had a stem cell transplant for acute lymphoblastic leukemia, so the T cells may come from the graft donor.

This clonotype was counted at least ten times. The J gene is TRBJ2-2, the V gene TRBV3-1; no definite D call. Germline CDR1 and CDR2: LGHDT and YNNKEL (reference sequence). This CDR3 comprises 15 residues. The germline V and J ends were trimmed by 4 bases and 4 bases, with 13 bases remaining between them. The CDR3 DNA sequence: TGTGCCAGCAGCCTGCTGGGCAGACTCACCGGGGAGCTGTTTTTT. This translates into CASSLLGRLTGELFF. Full variable domain (missing parts from reference TRBV3-1 and TRBJ2-2): DTAVSQTPKYLVTQMGNDKSIKCEQNLGHDTMYWYKQDSKKFLKIMFSYNNKELIINETVPNRFSPKSPDKAHLNLHINSLELGDSAVYFCASSLLGRLTGELFFGEGSRLTVL.

At least ten counts were recorded for this clonotype. This rearrangement joins TRBV24-1 to TRBJ1-4; TRBD1 matches at 8 bases. Trimming cost V 10 bases and J 8 bases; bases outside gene matches: 2. This CDR3 has 11 amino acids. CDR1 and CDR2 from the germline V gene are KGHDR and SFDVKD. The CDR3 DNA reads TGTGCCACGGACAGGGCCGAAAAACTGTTTTTT. Its protein is CATDRAEKLFF.

This clonotype was recorded many times. This sequence joins TRBV4-1 and TRBJ2-2, with D perhaps matching TRBD2 (5 bases). Germline V gene data show CDR1 as MGHRA and CDR2 as YSYEKL. V shed 0 bases and J shed 6 bases, with 14 bases lying between them. The CDR3 extends over 16 amino acids. CDR3 region: CASSQEAMASPGELFF. The CDR3 nucleotides are TGCGCCAGCAGCCAAGAAGCGATGGCTAGCCCCGGGGAGCTGTTTTTT.

This clonotype was picked up many times. The V and J genes are TRBV4-2 and TRBJ1-1; tentatively, D is TRBD1 (5 bases). Trimming took 1 base from V and 5 from J, leaving 14 bases between them. This CDR3 is built from 15 residues. Germline loops: CDR1 LGHNA, CDR2 YNFKEQ. The CDR3 is CASSQGAREVTEAFF. The CDR3, as DNA: TGTGCCAGCAGCCAAGGCGCCAGGGAGGTAACTGAAGCTTTCTTT.

This clonotype was seen more than once but under ten times. The conserved final phenylalanine or tryptophan is absent from the CDR3, which likely points to a read error. The DNA is left out, because the CDR3 cannot be placed on it with certainty; the CDR3 is given as TCRdb lists it. The rearrangement uses TRBV20-1 and TRBJ2-6; the D call of TRBD1 is as the table states it, not checked on the DNA. The germline V gene has CDR1 DFQATT and CDR2 SNEGSKA (reference sequence). The CDR3 region is 9 residues in length, termini included. CDR3 in amino acids: CSVSGGGVS.

This clonotype was counted ten times or more. The genes are TRBV5-6 and TRBJ2-1; possible D gene TRBD1, 5 bases. Trimming shortened V by 0 bases and J by 10 bases, and 26 bases separated the two germline ends. Germline assignment: CDR1 SGHDT and CDR2 YYEEEE. CDR3 length: 18 residues. CDR3 DNA sequence: TGTGCCAGCAGCTTGGCCCTTCCGGACACCCCGGGTATGTTAGAGCAGTTCTTC. Protein sequence: CASSLALPDTPGMLEQFF.

This clonotype came up a few times. CDR3: CSARTRDRGLGANVLTF. Written as DNA, the CDR3 is TGCAGTGCTAGGACCCGGGACAGGGGGCTTGGGGCCAACGTCCTGACTTTC. The chain couples TRBV20-1 to TRBJ2-6, with 12 bases aligning to TRBD1. CDR3 length equals 17 residues. Per the germline V gene, CDR1 is DFQATT and CDR2 is SNEGSKA (reference sequence). The V gene end was trimmed by 3 bases and the J gene end by 3 bases; junction bases not matched to a gene: 6.

This clonotype was picked up many times. The chain carries TRBV24-1 and TRBJ1-1; D gene ambiguous. The germline gives CDR1 KGHDR, CDR2 SFDVKD. The CDR3 consists of 13 residues. V was clipped by 3 bases and J by 5 bases, with 9 bases between them. As DNA, the CDR3 is TGTGCCACCAGTGATCCTGATCGGACTGAAGCTTTCTTT. Protein product: CATSDPDRTEAFF.